This paragraph covers one T cell receptor (beta chain) sequence. Its antigen is unknown. This sample was included in a study of immune cell composition in non-small cell lung cancer. Looking at the study overall: Most cases were lung adenocarcinoma or squamous cell carcinoma. Study findings and constraints: Tumour-associated clones >0.5% occurred in roughly 30% of adenocarcinomas, over 60% of squamous.

The V and J ends lost 6 bases and 3 bases respectively, with 11 bases between them. CDR1 and CDR2 (germline): LNHDA, SQIVND (reference sequence). This CDR3 is 13 amino acids long. The method was immunoSEQ multiplex PCR; TCRdb's version includes in-frame clones alone and lacks a portion of them. The table has over 4,000 clones, about 80% seen once. This TCR derives from a human donor with non-small cell lung cancer. The sample was lung tumor tissue. The gene calls are TRBV19 and TRBJ2-5; no clear D gene. CDR3 loop: CASRTEREETQYF. As DNA, the CDR3 is TGTGCCAGTAGGACGGAAAGGGAAGAGACCCAGTACTTC.